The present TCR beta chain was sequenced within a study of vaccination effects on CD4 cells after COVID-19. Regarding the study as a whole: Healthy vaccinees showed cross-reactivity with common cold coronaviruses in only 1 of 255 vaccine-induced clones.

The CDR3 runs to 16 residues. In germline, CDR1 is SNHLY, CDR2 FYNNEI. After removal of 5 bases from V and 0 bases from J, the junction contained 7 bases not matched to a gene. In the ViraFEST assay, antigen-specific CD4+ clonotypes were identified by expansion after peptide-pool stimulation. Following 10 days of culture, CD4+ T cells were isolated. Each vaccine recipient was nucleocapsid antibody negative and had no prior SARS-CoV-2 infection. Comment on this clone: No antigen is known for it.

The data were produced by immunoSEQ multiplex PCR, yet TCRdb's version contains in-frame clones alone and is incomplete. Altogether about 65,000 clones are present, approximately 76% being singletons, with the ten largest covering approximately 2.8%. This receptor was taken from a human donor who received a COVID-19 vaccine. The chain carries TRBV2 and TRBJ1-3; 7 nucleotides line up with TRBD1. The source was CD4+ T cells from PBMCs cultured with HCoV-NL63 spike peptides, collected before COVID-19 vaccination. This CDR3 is CASSTGTANSGNTIYF. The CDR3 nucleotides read TGTGCCAGCAGTACCGGGACAGCCAACTCTGGAAACACCATATATTTT.